The clone carrying this TCR beta chain was seen only a few times. The data derive from a study of CD8+ T cells in alopecia areata. Whole-study context: Administration of oral tofacitinib to treated patients was at 5 to 10 mg twice daily.

Isolated RNA was reverse transcribed into cDNA used as the sequencing template. Clones were sequenced by immunoSEQ multiplex PCR, and TCRdb holds only the in-frame ones, with some missing. Of fewer than 250,000 clones in the sample, more than 45% were seen once. CDR1 is SGHAT, CDR2 FQNNGV, per germline. Trimming shortened V by 4 bases and J by 1 base, and 13 bases separated the two germline ends. The CDR3 covers 15 residues. This receptor was obtained from a human donor with alopecia areata. Material: CD4+ T cells sorted from blood, obtained at week 0. This rearrangement joins TRBV11-2 to TRBJ1-1, with D possibly matching TRBD1 (5 bases). The CDR3 reads CASSSFTGSNTEAFF. CDR3 bases: TGTGCCAGCAGCTCTTTCACAGGATCGAACACTGAAGCTTTCTTT.